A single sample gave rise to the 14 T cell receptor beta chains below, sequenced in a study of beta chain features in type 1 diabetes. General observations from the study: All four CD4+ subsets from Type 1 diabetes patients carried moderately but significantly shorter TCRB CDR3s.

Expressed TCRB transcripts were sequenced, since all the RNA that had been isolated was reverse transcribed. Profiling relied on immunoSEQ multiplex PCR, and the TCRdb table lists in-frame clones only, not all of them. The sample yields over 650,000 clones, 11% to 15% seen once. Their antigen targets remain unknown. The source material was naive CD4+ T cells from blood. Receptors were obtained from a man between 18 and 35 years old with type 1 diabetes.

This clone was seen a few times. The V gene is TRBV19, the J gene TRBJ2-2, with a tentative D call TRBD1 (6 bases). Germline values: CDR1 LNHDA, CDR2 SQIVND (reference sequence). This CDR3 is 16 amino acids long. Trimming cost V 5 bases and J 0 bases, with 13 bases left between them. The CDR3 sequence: CASSPLGHANTGELFF. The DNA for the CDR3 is TGTGCCAGTAGTCCCTTGGGACATGCGAACACCGGGGAGCTGTTTTTT.

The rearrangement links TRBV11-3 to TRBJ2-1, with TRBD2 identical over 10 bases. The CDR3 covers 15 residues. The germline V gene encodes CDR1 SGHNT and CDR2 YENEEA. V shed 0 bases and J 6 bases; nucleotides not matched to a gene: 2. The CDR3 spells CASSLDSGRTNEQFF. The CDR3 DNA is TGTGCCAGCAGCTTAGATAGCGGGAGGACCAATGAGCAGTTCTTC. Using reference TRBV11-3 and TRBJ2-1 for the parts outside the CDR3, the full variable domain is EAGVVQSPRYKIIEKKQPVAFWCNPISGHNTLYWYLQNLGQGPELLIRYENEEAVDDSQLPKDRFSAERLKGVDSTLKIQPAELGDSAVYLCASSLDSGRTNEQFFGPGTRLTVL.

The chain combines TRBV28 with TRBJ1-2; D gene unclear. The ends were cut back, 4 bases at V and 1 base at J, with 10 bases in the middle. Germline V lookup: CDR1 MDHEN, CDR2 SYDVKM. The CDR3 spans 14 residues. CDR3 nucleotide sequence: TGTGCCAGCAGTTCAGGAACGTATAACTATGGCTACACCTTC. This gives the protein CASSSGTYNYGYTF.

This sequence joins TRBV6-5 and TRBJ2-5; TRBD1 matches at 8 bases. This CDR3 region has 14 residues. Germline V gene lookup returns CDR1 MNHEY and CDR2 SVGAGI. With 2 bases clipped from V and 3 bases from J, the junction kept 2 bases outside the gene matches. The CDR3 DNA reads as TGTGCCAGCAGTTACGGGACAGGAGAAGAGACCCAGTACTTC. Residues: CASSYGTGEETQYF.

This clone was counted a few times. The CDR3 spells CAWSRRIRGEQYF. CDR3 in DNA: TGTGCCTGGAGTCGGCGGATCCGCGGCGAGCAGTACTTC. This sequence joins TRBV30 and TRBJ2-7; no reliable D call. The germline gives CDR1 GTSNPN, CDR2 SVGIG (reference sequence). There are 13 residues in the CDR3. Trimming cost V 2 bases and J 6 bases, with 14 bases left between them.

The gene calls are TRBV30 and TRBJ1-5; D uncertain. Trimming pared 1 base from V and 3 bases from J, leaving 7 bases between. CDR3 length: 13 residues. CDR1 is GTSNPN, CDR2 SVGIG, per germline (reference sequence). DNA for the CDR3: TGTGCCTGGAGTGGTACCACCAATCAGCCCCAGCATTTT. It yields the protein CAWSGTTNQPQHF. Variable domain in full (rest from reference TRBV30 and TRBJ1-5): SQTIHQWPATLVQPVGSPLSLECTVEGTSNPNLYWYRQAAGRGLQLLFYSVGIGQISSEVPQNLSASRPQDRQFILSSKKLLLSDSGFYLCAWSGTTNQPQHFGDGTRLSIL.

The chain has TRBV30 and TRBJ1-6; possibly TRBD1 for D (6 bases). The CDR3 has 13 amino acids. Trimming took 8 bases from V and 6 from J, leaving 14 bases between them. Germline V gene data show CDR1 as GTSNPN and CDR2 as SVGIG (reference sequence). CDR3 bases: TGTGCCGGTGGGGGGCCCCCTAATTCACCCCTCCACTTT. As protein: CAGGGPPNSPLHF.

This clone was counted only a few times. In DNA, the CDR3 is TGCAGCGTTGGGTGGAGCAATCAGCCCCAGCATTTT. Translation: CSVGWSNQPQHF. The chain carries TRBV29-1 and TRBJ1-5; the D is unclear. The V and J ends lost 4 bases and 1 base respectively, with 5 bases between them. Germline V lookup: CDR1 SQVTM, CDR2 ANQGSEA. The CDR3 spans 12 residues.

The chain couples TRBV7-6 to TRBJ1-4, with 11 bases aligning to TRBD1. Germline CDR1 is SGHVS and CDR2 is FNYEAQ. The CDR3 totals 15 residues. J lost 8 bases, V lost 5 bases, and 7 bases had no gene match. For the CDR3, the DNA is TGTGCCAGCAGCACCCGGACAGGGGGCAAGGAAAAACTGTTTTTT. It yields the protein CASSTRTGGKEKLFF.

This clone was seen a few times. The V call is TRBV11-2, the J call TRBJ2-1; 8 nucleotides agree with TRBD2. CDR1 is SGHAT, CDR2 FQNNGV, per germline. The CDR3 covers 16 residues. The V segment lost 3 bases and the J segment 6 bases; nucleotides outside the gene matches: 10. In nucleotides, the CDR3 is TGTGCCAGCAGCTTTGGTATTTTGGGGACTAGCAATGAGCAGTTCTTC. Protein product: CASSFGILGTSNEQFF.

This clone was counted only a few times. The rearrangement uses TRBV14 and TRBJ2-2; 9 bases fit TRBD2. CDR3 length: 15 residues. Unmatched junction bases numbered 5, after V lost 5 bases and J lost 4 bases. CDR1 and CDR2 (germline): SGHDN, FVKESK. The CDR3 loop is CASSDPRGGTGELFF. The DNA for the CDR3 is TGTGCCAGCAGCGACCCGCGGGGGGGCACCGGGGAGCTGTTTTTT.

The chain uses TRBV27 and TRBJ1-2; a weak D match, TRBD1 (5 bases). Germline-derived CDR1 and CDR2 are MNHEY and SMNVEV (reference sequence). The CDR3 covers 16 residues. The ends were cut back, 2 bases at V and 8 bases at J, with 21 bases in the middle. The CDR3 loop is CASSLGQGQSIEGYTF. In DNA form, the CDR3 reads TGTGCCAGCAGTTTAGGGCAGGGTCAGAGTATAGAAGGCTACACCTTC.

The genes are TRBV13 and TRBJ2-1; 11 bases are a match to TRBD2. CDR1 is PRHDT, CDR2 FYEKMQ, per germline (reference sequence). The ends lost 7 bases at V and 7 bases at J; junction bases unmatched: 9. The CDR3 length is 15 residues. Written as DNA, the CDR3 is TGTGCCAGCACCCGACTAGCGGGAAACTCGAATGAGCAGTTCTTC. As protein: CASTRLAGNSNEQFF.

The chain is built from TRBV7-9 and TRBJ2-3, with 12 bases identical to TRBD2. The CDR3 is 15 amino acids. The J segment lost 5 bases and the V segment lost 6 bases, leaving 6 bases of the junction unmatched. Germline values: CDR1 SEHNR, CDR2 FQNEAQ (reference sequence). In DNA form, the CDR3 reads TGTGCCAGCAGGGAACTGACTAGCGGGGGAGATACGCAGTATTTT. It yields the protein CASRELTSGGDTQYF.